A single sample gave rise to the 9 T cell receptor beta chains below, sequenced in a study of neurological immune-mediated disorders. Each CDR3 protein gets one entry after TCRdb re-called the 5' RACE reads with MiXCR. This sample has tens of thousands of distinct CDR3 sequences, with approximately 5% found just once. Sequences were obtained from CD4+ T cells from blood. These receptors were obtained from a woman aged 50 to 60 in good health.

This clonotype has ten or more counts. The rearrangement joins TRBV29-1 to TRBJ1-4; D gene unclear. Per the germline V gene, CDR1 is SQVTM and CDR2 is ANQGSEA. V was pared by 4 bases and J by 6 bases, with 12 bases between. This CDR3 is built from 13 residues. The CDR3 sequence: CSVAGSRDEKLFF. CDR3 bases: TGCAGCGTTGCCGGGAGTCGGGATGAAAAACTGTTTTTT.

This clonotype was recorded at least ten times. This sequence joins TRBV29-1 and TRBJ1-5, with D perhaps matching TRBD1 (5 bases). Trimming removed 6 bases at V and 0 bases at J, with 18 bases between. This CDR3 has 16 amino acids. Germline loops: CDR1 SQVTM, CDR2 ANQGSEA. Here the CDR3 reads CSVAETGLNSNQPQHF. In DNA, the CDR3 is TGCAGCGTCGCAGAAACAGGACTCAATAGCAATCAGCCCCAGCATTTT.

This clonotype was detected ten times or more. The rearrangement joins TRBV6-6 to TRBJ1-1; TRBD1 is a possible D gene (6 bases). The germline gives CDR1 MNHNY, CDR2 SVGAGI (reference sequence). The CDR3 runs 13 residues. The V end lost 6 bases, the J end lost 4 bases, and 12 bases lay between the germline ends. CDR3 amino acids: CASSIGRGTEAFF. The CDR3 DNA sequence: TGTGCCAGCAGCATAGGCAGGGGCACTGAAGCTTTCTTT.

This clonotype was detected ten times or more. In DNA form, the CDR3 reads TGTGCCAGCAGCGCGAAGCGACTAGCGGGGATAGCCAAAAACATTCAGTACTTC. Amino acids: CASSAKRLAGIAKNIQYF. The chain has TRBV7-2 and TRBJ2-4; TRBD2 matches 11 bases. The V segment lost 5 bases and the J segment 0 bases; nucleotides outside the gene matches: 9. This CDR3 region has 18 residues. The germline V gene has CDR1 SGHTA and CDR2 FQGNSA.

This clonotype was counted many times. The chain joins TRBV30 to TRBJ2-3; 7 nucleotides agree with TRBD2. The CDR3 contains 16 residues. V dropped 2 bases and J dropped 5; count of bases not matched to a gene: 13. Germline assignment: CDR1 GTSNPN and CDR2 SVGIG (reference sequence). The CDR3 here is CAWSTERDRVGDTQYF. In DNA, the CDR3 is TGTGCCTGGAGTACCGAGCGGGACCGCGTTGGAGATACGCAGTATTTT.

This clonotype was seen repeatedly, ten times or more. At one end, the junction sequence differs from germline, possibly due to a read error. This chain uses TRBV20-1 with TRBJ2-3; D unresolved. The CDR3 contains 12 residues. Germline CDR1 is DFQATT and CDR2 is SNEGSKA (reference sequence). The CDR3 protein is CSARASKDTQYF. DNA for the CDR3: TGCAGTGCTAGAGCGAGCAAAGATACGCAGTATTTT.

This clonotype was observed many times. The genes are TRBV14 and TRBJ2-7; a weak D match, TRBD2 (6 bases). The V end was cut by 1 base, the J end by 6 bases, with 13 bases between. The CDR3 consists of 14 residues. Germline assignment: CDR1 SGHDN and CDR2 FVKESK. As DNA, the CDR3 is TGTGCCAGCAGCCAAGTTTCAGGGCGGGGCGAGCAGTACTTC. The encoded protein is CASSQVSGRGEQYF.

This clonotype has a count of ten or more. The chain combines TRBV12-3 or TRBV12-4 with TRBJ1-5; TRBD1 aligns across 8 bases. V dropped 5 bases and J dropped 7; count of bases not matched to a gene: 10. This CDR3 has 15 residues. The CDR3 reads CASSGQGGRYQPQHF. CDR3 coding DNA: TGTGCCAGCAGTGGACAGGGAGGAAGGTACCAGCCCCAGCATTTT.

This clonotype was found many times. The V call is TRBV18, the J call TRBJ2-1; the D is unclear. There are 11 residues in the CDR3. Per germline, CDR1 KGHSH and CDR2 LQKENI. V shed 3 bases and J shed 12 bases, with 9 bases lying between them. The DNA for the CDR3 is TGTGCCAGCTCACCCGGTACCGCGCAGTTCTTC. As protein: CASSPGTAQFF. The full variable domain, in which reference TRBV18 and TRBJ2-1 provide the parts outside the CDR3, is NAGVMQNPRHLVRRRGQEARLRCSPMKGHSHVYWYRQLPEEGLKFMVYLQKENIIDESGMPKERFSAEFPKEGPSILRIQQVVRGDSAAYFCASSPGTAQFFGPGTRLTVL.